The rows below give T cell receptor beta chains drawn from one sample of a study of blood T cells in healthy people across ages. TCRdb passed the 5' RACE reads through MiXCR, listing each CDR3 protein once. Among roughly 1.5 million distinct CDR3 sequences listed, approximately 43% were seen once. Sequencing was done on a sample of blood. Every receptor here comes from a woman between 18 and 29 years old in good health. Each CDR3 is given with its conserved first and last residue. The D gene is left open where the match is weak. The size of a clone is reported for some rows only, either as once, few or many, or as a class for expanded clones.

D,size,V,J,DNA,CDR3
TRBD1,.,TRBV2,TRBJ1-1,TGTGCCAGCAGTTCCAGGGGGTTCACTGAAGCTTTCTTT,CASSSRGFTEAFF
.,.,TRBV20-1,TRBJ2-2,TGCAGTGCTAGAGATTCCCGACTCTGGCCTAATTCCACCGGGGAGCTGTTTTTT,CSARDSRLWPNSTGELFF
TRBD2,.,TRBV9,TRBJ2-1,TGTGCCAGCAGCGTCATAAAAGCGGGGGGAGCGGCTGAGCAGTTCTTC,CASSVIKAGGAAEQFF
.,.,TRBV13,TRBJ2-7,TGTGCCAGCAGCTTGGGGGGCCCTGGGGAGCAGTACTTC,CASSLGGPGEQYF
TRBD2,.,TRBV11-2,TRBJ2-1,TGTGCCAGCAGCTTACCGACTAGCGGGCCTTACAATGAGCAGTTCTTC,CASSLPTSGPYNEQFF
.,.,TRBV20-1,TRBJ2-5,TGCAGTGCTATAGATAGGGTGGGAAGGGAGACCCAGTACTTC,CSAIDRVGRETQYF
TRBD1,.,TRBV10-3,TRBJ1-2,TGTGCCAGCCGGGACAGCTCTAACTATGGCTACACCTTC,CASRDSSNYGYTF
TRBD2,.,TRBV25-1,TRBJ2-4,TGTGCCAGCAAAGGAACTAGCGGAAAGCATGAGCAGTACTTC,CASKGTSGKHEQYF
TRBD1,few,TRBV11-3,TRBJ1-4,TGTGCCAGCAGCACGAAGACAGGGGAGAATGAAAAACTGTTTTTT,CASSTKTGENEKLFF
TRBD1,.,TRBV4-2,TRBJ2-3,TGTGCCAGTAGCCAAGGACAGGGAACGAGCACAGATACGCAGTATTTT,CASSQGQGTSTDTQYF
.,.,TRBV6-2/TRBV6-3,TRBJ2-3,TGTGCCAGCCTCAGGGGAGATACGCAGTATTTT,CASLRGDTQYF
TRBD2,.,TRBV12-3/TRBV12-4,TRBJ2-5,TGTGCCAGCAGCCCAGCCGGTAGCGGGGGACAAGAGACCCAGTACTTC,CASSPAGSGGQETQYF
.,few,TRBV4-2,TRBJ2-2,TGTGCCAGCAGCCAAGAGGGGATGCCCGGGGAGCTGTTTTTT,CASSQEGMPGELFF
.,few,TRBV7-9,TRBJ2-3,TGTGCCAGCAGCCACGTCCATAGCACAGATACGCAGTATTTT,CASSHVHSTDTQYF
.,many,TRBV12-5,TRBJ1-2,TGTGCTAGTGGCTCTTTCGGGGCTTATAACTATGGCTACACCTTC,CASGSFGAYNYGYTF
TRBD2,few,TRBV7-9,TRBJ2-3,TGTGCCAGCAGCTCCAGCGGGACTAGCGGTCGAGATACGCAGTATTTT,CASSSSGTSGRDTQYF
.,few,TRBV20-1,TRBJ1-2,TGCAGTGCCCTTGCCATCGGATCTAACTATGGCTACACCTTC,CSALAIGSNYGYTF
.,.,TRBV6-2/TRBV6-3,TRBJ2-7,TGTGCCAGCCGACCCTTGGGACCCTCCGAGCAGTACTTC,CASRPLGPSEQYF
.,few,TRBV20-1,TRBJ1-1,TGCAGTGCTGCCCGTGGCCTGAACACTGAAGCTTTCTTT,CSAARGLNTEAFF
TRBD2,once,TRBV20-1,TRBJ2-7,TGCAGTGCTACCAGCGGGATCCGGATCCAGTACAATGAGCAGTACTTC,CSATSGIRIQYNEQYF